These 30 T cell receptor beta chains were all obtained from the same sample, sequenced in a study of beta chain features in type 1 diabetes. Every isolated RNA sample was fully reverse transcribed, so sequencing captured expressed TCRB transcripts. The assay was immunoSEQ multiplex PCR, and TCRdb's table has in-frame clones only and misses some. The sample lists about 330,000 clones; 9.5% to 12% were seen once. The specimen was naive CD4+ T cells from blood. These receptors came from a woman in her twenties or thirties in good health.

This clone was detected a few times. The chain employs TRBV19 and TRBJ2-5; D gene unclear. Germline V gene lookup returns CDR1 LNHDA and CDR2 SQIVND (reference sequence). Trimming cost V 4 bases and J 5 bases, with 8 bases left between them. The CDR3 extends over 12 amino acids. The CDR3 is CASSTPEETQYF. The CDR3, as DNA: TGTGCCAGTAGTACCCCCGAGGAGACCCAGTACTTC.

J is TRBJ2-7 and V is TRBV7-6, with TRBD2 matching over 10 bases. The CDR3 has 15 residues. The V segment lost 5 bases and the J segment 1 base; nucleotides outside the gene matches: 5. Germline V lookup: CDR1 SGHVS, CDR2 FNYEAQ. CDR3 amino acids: CASSPASGSSYEQYF. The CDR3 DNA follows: TGTGCCAGCAGCCCCGCTAGCGGGAGTTCCTACGAGCAGTACTTC.

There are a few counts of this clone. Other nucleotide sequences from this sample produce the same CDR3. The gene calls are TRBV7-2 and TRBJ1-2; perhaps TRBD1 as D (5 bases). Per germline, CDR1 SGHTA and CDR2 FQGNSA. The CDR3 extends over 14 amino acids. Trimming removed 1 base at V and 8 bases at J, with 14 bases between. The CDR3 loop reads CASSLVGGEGGYTF. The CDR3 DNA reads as TGTGCCAGCAGCTTAGTGGGAGGGGAAGGCGGCTACACCTTC.

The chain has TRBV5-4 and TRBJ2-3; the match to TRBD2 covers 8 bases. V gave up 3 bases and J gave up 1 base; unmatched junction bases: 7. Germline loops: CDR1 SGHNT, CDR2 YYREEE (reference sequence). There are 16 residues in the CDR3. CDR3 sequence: CASSSHSGTGTDTQYF. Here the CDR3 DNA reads TGTGCCAGCAGCTCTCATAGCGGGACCGGCACAGATACGCAGTATTTT. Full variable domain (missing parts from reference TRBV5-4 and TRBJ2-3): ETGVTQSPTHLIKTRGQQVTLRCSSQSGHNTVSWYQQALGQGPQFIFQYYREEENGRGNFPPRFSGLQFPNYSSELNVNALELDDSALYLCASSSHSGTGTDTQYFGPGTRLTVL.

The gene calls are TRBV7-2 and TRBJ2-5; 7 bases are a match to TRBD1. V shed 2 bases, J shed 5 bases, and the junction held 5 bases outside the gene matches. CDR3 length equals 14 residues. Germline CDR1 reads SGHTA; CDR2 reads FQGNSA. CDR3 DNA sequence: TGTGCCAGCAGCTTAAGGGGGCGTGAGGAGACCCAGTACTTC. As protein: CASSLRGREETQYF.

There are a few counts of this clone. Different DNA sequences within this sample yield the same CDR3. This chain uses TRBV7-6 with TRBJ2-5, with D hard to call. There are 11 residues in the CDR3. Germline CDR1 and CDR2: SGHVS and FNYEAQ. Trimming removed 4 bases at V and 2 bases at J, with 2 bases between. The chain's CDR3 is CASSSQETQYF. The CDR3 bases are TGTGCCAGCAGCTCTCAAGAGACCCAGTACTTC.

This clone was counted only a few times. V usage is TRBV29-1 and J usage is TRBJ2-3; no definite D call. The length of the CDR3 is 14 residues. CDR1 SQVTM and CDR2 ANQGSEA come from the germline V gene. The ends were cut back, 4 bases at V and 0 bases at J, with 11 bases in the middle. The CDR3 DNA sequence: TGCAGCGTTGGACTCCCCGCAAGCACAGATACGCAGTATTTT. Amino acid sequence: CSVGLPASTDTQYF.

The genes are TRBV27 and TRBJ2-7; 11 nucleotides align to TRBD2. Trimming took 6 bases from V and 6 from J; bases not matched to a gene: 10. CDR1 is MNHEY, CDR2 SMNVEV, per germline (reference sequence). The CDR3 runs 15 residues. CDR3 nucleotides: TGTGCCAGCAGACTAGCGGGAGACCCACTTGGCGAGCAGTACTTC. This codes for CASRLAGDPLGEQYF.

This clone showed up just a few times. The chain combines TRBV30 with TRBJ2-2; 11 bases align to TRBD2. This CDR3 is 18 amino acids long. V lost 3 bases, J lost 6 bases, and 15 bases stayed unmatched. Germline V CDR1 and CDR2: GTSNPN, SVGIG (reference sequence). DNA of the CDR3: TGTGCCTGGAGCCGGTTCCTAGCGGGAGGCCCCGGGGCCGGGGAGCTGTTTTTT. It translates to CAWSRFLAGGPGAGELFF.

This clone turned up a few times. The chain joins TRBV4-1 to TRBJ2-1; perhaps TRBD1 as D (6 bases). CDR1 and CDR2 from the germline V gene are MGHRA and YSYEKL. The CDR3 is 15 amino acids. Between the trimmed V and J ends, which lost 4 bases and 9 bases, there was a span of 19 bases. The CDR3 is CASSLPGHGRGEQFF. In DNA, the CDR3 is TGCGCCAGCAGCCTGCCGGGACACGGCAGAGGTGAGCAGTTCTTC.

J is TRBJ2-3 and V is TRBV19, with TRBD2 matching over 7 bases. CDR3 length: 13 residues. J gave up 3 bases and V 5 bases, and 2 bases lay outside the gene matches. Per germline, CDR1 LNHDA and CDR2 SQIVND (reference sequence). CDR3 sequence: CASSLGLTDTQYF. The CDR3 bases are TGTGCCAGTAGTCTGGGACTAACAGATACGCAGTATTTT.

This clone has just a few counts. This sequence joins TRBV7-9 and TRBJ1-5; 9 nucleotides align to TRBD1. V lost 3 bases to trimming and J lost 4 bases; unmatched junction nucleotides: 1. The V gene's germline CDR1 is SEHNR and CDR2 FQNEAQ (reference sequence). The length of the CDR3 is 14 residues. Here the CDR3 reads CASSFGQGNQPQHF. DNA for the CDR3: TGTGCCAGCAGCTTTGGACAGGGGAATCAGCCCCAGCATTTT.

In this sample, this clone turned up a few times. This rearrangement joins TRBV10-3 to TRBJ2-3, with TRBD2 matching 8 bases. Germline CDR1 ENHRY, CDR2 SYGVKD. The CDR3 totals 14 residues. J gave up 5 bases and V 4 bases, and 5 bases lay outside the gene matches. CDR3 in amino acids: CAISGSGGGDTQYF. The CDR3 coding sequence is TGTGCCATCAGTGGTTCGGGGGGGGGAGATACGCAGTATTTT.

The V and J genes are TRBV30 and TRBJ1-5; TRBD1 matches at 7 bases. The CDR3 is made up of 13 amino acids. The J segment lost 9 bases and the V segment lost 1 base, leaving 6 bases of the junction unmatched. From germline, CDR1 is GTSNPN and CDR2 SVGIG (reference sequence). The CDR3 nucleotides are TGTGCCTGGAGTGGGACAGGTGAAATGCCCCAGCATTTT. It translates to CAWSGTGEMPQHF.

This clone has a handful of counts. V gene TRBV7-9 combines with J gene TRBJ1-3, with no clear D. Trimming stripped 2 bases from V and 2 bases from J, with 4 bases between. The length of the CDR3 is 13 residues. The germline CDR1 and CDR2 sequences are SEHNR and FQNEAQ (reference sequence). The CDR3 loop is CASSLSTGNTIYF. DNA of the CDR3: TGTGCCAGCAGCTTATCCACTGGAAACACCATATATTTT.

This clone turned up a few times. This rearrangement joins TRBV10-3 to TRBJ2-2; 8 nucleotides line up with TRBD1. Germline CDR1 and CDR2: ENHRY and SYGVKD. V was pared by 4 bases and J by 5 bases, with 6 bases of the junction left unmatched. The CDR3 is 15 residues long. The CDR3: CAISAQGARTGELFF. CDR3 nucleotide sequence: TGTGCCATCAGTGCGCAGGGGGCGAGGACCGGGGAGCTGTTTTTT.

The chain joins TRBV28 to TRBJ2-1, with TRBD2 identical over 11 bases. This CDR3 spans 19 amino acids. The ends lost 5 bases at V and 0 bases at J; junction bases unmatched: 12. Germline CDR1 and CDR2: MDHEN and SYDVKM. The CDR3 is CASSPQGLAVTYSYNEQFF. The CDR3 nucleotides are TGTGCCAGCAGTCCCCAGGGACTAGCGGTTACTTACTCCTACAATGAGCAGTTCTTC.

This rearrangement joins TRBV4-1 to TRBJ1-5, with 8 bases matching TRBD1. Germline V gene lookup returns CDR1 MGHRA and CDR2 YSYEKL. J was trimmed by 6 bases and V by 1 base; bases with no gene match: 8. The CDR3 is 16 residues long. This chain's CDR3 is CASSQVSAGTGQPQHF. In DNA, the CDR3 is TGCGCCAGCAGCCAAGTTTCGGCAGGGACAGGTCAGCCCCAGCATTTT.

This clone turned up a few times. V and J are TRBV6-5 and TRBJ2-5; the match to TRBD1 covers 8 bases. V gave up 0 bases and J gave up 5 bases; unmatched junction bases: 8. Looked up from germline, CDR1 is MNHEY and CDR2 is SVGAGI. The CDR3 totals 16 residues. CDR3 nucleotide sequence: TGTGCCAGCAGTTACTCGAGGACAGGGAAGGGCGAGACCCAGTACTTC. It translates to CASSYSRTGKGETQYF.

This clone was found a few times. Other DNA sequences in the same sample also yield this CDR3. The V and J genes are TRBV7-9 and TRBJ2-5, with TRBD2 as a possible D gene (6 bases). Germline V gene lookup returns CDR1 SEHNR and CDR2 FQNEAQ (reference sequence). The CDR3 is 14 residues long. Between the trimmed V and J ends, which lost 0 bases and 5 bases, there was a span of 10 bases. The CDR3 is CASSLAGGGETQYF. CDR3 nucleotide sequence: TGTGCCAGCAGCTTAGCTGGCGGAGGGGAGACCCAGTACTTC.

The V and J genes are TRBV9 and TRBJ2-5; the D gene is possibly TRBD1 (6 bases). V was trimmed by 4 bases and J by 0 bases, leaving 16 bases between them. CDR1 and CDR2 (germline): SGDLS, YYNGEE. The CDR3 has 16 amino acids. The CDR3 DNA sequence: TGTGCCAGCAGCCTCGCAGGGGCCCCGTACCAAGAGACCCAGTACTTC. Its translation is CASSLAGAPYQETQYF.

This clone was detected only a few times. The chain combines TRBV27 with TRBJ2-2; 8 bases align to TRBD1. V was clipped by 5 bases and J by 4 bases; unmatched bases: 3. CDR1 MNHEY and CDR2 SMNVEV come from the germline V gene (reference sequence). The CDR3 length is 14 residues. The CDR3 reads CASSRTGPTGELFF. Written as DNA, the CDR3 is TGTGCCAGCAGTCGGACAGGGCCCACCGGGGAGCTGTTTTTT.

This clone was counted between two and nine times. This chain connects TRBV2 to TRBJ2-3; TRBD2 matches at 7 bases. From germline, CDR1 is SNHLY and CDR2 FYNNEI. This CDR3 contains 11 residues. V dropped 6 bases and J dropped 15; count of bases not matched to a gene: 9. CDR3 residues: CASSYTGTTYF. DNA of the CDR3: TGTGCCAGCAGCTACACCGGGACTACCTATTTT.

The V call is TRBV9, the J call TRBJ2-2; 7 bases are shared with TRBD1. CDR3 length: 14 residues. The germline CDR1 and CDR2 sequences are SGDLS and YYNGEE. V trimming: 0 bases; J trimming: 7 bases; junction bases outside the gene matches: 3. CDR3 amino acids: CASSVEGAVGELFF. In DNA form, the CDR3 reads TGTGCCAGCAGCGTAGAGGGGGCGGTCGGGGAGCTGTTTTTT.

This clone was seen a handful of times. Written as DNA, the CDR3 is TGTGCCAGCAGCCCTGGACTAGCTGGAGATACGCAGTATTTT. Encoded protein: CASSPGLAGDTQYF. The chain has TRBV11-2 and TRBJ2-3; 8 bases match TRBD2. The germline V gene has CDR1 SGHAT and CDR2 FQNNGV. J lost 5 bases, V lost 5 bases, and 6 bases had no gene match. The CDR3 totals 14 residues.

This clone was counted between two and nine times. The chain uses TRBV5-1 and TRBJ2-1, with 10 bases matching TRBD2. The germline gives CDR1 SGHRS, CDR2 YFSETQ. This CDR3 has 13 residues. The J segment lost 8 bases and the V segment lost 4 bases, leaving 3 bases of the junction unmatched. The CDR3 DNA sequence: TGCGCCAGCAGCCCTAGCGGGAGCCATGAGCAGTTCTTC. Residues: CASSPSGSHEQFF. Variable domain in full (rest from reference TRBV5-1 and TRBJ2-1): KAGVTQTPRYLIKTRGQQVTLSCSPISGHRSVSWYQQTPGQGLQFLFEYFSETQRNKGNFPGRFSGRQFSNSRSEMNVSTLELGDSALYLCASSPSGSHEQFFGPGTRLTVL.

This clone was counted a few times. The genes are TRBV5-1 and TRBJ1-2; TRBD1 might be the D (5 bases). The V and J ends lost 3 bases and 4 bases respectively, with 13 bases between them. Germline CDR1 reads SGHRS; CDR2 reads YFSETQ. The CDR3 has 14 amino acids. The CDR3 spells CASSSDAGVYGYTF. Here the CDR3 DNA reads TGCGCCAGCAGCTCAGACGCGGGGGTCTATGGCTACACCTTC.

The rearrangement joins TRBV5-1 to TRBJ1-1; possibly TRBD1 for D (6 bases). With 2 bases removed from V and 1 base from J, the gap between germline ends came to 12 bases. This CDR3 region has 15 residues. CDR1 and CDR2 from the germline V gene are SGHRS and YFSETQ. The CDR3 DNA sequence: TGCGCCAGCAGCTTAAATGTCAGGGGGAACACTGAAGCTTTCTTT. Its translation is CASSLNVRGNTEAFF.

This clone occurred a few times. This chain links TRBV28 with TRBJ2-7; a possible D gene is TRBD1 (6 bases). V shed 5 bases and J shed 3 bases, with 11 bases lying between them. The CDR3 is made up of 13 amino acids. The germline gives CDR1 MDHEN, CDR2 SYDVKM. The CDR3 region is CASSLGQIYEQYF. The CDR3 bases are TGTGCCAGCAGTCTCGGACAGATCTACGAGCAGTACTTC.

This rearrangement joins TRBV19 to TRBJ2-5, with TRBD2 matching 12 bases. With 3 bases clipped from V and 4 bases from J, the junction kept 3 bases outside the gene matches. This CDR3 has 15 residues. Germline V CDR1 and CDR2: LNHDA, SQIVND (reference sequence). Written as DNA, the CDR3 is TGTGCCAGTAGTATGAGACTAGCGGGAGCAGAGACCCAGTACTTC. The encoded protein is CASSMRLAGAETQYF. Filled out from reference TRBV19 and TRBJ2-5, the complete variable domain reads DGGITQSPKYLFRKEGQNVTLSCEQNLNHDAMYWYRQDPGQGLRLIYYSQIVNDFQKGDIAEGYSVSREKKESFPLTVTSAQKNPTAFYLCASSMRLAGAETQYFGPGTRLLVL.